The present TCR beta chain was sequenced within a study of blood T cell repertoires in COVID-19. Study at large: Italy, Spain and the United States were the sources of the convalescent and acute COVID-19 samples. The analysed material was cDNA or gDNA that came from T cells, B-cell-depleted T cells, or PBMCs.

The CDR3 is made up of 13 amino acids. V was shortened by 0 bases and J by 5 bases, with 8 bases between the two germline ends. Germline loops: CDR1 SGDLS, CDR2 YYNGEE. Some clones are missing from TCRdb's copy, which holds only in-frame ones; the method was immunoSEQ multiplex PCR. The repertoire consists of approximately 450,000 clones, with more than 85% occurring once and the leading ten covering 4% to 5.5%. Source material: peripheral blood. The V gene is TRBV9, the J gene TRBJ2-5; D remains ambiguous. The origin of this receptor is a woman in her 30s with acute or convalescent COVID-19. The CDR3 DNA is TGTGCCAGCAGCGTAGGGAGCGAGGAGACCCAGTACTTC. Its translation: CASSVGSEETQYF.